The clone carrying this TCR beta chain was seen at least ten times. The antigen remains unidentified. The CDR3 contains 14 residues. Germline V gene lookup returns CDR1 SGHNT and CDR2 YYREEE (reference sequence). The V gene lost 4 bases and the J gene lost 0 bases, with 7 bases spanning the gap. The entry originates in a study of T cells after yellow fever vaccination. On the study more broadly: Each low-cell-number fraction was prepared by means of SMART-Seq v4 Ultra Low Input. Study-wide results and limits: Overlap between CD4 and CD8 compartments was detected for a small share of clonotypes.

TCRdb used MiXCR to reprocess the 5' RACE reads, holding one entry per CDR3 protein. The sample comprises 200,000 to 300,000 distinct CDR3 sequences, approximately 3.5% of which are singletons, and under 20% rests with the top ten. The V and J genes are TRBV5-4 and TRBJ1-4; D not certain. The sample in question was PBMCs, obtained 15 days after the yellow fever booster vaccination. This TCR came from a man younger than 35 who received the YFV17D yellow fever vaccine. CDR3 in amino acids: CASSLQATNEKLFF. CDR3 DNA: TGTGCCAGCAGCCTCCAGGCAACTAATGAAAAACTGTTTTTT. Based on the CDR3 plus reference TRBV5-4 and TRBJ1-4, the full variable domain is ETGVTQSPTHLIKTRGQQVTLRCSSQSGHNTVSWYQQALGQGPQFIFQYYREEENGRGNFPPRFSGLQFPNYSSELNVNALELDDSALYLCASSLQATNEKLFFGSGTQLSVL.